The sequence of this TCR beta chain was determined in a study of B cell selection in AIRE deficiency. About this clone: Antigen: not known.

Some clones are missing from TCRdb's copy, which holds only in-frame ones; the method was immunoSEQ multiplex PCR. The table lists roughly 24,000 clones, roughly 96% of them singletons, with less than 0.2% in the top ten. Sorting defined conventional CD4 T cells as CD4+CD127+. The V segment lost 2 bases and the J segment 6 bases; nucleotides outside the gene matches: 7. The V gene's germline CDR1 is SGHRS and CDR2 YFSETQ. CDR3 length equals 15 residues. The study, taken as a whole, reports: AIRE-deficient Tconv and Treg repertoires matched healthy donors in TCRBV, CDR3 length, diversity.

The clonotype was recovered from a human donor in good health. V gene TRBV5-1 combines with J gene TRBJ1-4; 7 bases line up with TRBD1. Sequenced: CD4+CD127+ conventional T cells sorted from PBMCs. CDR3 bases: TGCGCCAGCAGCTTCGACAGGGCAATGGATGAAAAACTGTTTTTT. It translates to CASSFDRAMDEKLFF.